The 2 T cell receptor beta chains given below trace back to one sample, sequenced in a study of T cell responses to AZD1222 COVID-19 vaccine. The assay was immunoSEQ multiplex PCR, and TCRdb's table has in-frame clones only and misses some. The data show more than 55,000 clones, roughly 89% seen once. Sequencing was performed on peripheral blood, taken 28 days after the second AZD1222 dose. The receptors derive from an adult who received the AZD1222 COVID-19 vaccine.

For this clone: Germline is not matched at one junction end, which may reflect a read error. The chain is built from TRBV3-1 (or the pseudogene TRBV3-2) and TRBJ2-4; no firm D call. The CDR3 sequence is 16 residues long. Germline V gene sequence: CDR1 LGHDT, CDR2 YNNKEL (reference sequence). CDR3 DNA sequence: TGTGCCAGCAGCAGCTGCGGTCCCATTTGCAAAGACATTCAGTACTTC. Translating it yields CASSSCGPICKDIQYF.

The V call is TRBV4-2, the J call TRBJ2-3; D is unresolved. The CDR3 runs 16 residues. Trimming pared 1 base from V and 5 bases from J, leaving 16 bases between. Per germline, CDR1 LGHNA and CDR2 YNFKEQ. The CDR3 DNA follows: TGTGCCAGCAGCCAAGCTTCCCCCCACGCCCAAGATACGCAGTATTTT. Protein product: CASSQASPHAQDTQYF.